The 25 T cell receptor beta chains in this list originate from one sample, sequenced in a study of T cell responses to AZD1222 COVID-19 vaccine (dated by TCRdb to 2020 to 2022). Per the publication, the time point label means: baseline before first vaccination. Receptors were amplified or captured by the immunoSEQ multiplex PCR assay. Not all clones reach the TCRdb copy of this immuneACCESS table, which keeps in-frame sequences only. Checked studies attribute under half of the gap to unresolved V genes and leave the rest unexplained. The sample has 89,000 or so clones on record, around nine tenths of them singletons. In total, the top ten clones hold about 15% of the sample. Source: peripheral blood, taken on day 0 of AZD1222 vaccination. These receptors all stem from an adult in good health.

The chain joins TRBV9 to TRBJ1-2; TRBD1 is a possible D gene (5 bases). This CDR3 has 15 residues. Trimming left V 0 bases short and J 4 bases short, with 13 bases between. The V gene's germline CDR1 is SGDLS and CDR2 YYNGEE. In DNA, the CDR3 is TGTGCCAGCAGCGTAGCGGCAGGGCCCGCCTATGGCTACACCTTC. Translating gives CASSVAAGPAYGYTF.

CDR3 sequence reads: CASSASERTQYF. The CDR3 DNA reads as TGTGCCAGCAGTGCCTCGGAAAGGACCCAGTACTTC. The rearrangement uses TRBV2 and TRBJ2-5; D unresolved. The CDR3 length is 12 residues. Trimming cost V 4 bases and J 7 bases, with 10 bases left between them. Germline CDR1 is SNHLY and CDR2 is FYNNEI.

V and J are TRBV28 and TRBJ2-4, with D maybe TRBD1 (6 bases). The CDR3 sequence is 14 residues long. V lost 3 bases, J lost 0 bases, and 6 bases lay in between. From germline, CDR1 is MDHEN and CDR2 SYDVKM. CDR3: CASSLTGAKNIQYF. CDR3 nucleotide sequence: TGTGCCAGCAGTTTGACAGGAGCCAAAAACATTCAGTACTTC.

The chain combines TRBV4-2 with TRBJ2-7, with TRBD1 matching over 7 bases. V trimming: 4 bases; J trimming: 2 bases; junction bases outside the gene matches: 5. This CDR3 region has 14 residues. Germline CDR1 and CDR2: LGHNA and YNFKEQ. In nucleotides, the CDR3 is TGTGCCAGCAGCCGACCCGACAGGGCCTACGAGCAGTACTTC. Its translation: CASSRPDRAYEQYF.

This sequence joins TRBV3-1 (or the pseudogene TRBV3-2) and TRBJ2-1; no clear D. V gave up 0 bases and J gave up 10 bases, with 13 bases separating them. Germline values: CDR1 LGHDT, CDR2 YNNKEL (reference sequence). This CDR3 spans 14 amino acids. CDR3 residues: CASSQEFRSREQFF. DNA for the CDR3: TGTGCCAGCAGCCAAGAGTTCAGGTCGAGGGAGCAGTTCTTC.

This clone was detected once. Other DNA variants within this sample encode the same CDR3. The chain combines TRBV3-1 (or the pseudogene TRBV3-2) with TRBJ1-5, with D unresolved. Per germline, CDR1 LGHDT and CDR2 YNNKEL (reference sequence). CDR3 length equals 13 residues. The germline V and J ends were trimmed by 1 base and 4 bases, with 5 bases remaining between them. Written as DNA, the CDR3 is TGTGCCAGCAGCCAAGTTGGGAATCAGCCCCAGCATTTT. Amino acids: CASSQVGNQPQHF.

The chain is built from TRBV7-9 and TRBJ1-6, with D uncertain. The germline gives CDR1 SEHNR, CDR2 FQNEAQ (reference sequence). The CDR3 is made up of 14 amino acids. The CDR3 coding sequence is TGTGCGACCCGGCAGTACTCCTATAATTCACCCCTCCACTTT. It yields the protein CATRQYSYNSPLHF.

This chain connects TRBV5-8 to TRBJ2-7, with 7 bases lining up with TRBD1. The V segment lost 3 bases and the J segment 4 bases; nucleotides outside the gene matches: 13. The CDR3 has 16 amino acids. Germline V gives CDR1 SGHTS, CDR2 YDEGEE. The CDR3 protein is CASSYTPGQRTYEQYF. The CDR3 DNA sequence: TGTGCCAGCAGCTACACACCGGGACAGCGAACTTACGAGCAGTACTTC.

The J gene is TRBJ2-7, the V gene TRBV28; the match to TRBD2 covers 9 bases. The V and J ends lost 8 bases and 7 bases, in that order; junction bases with no gene match: 9. Looked up from germline, CDR1 is MDHEN and CDR2 is SYDVKM. The length of the CDR3 is 13 residues. CDR3 residues: CASVASGTEEQYF. The DNA of the CDR3 is TGTGCCAGCGTAGCTAGCGGGACTGAAGAGCAGTACTTC.

The count of this clone is one. The chain links TRBV28 to TRBJ2-5; D unclear. Germline V gene lookup returns CDR1 MDHEN and CDR2 SYDVKM. CDR3 length: 13 amino acids. V was clipped by 2 bases and J by 5 bases, with 9 bases between them. CDR3 loop: CASSLGSGETQYF. In DNA, the CDR3 is TGTGCCAGCAGTTTAGGGTCGGGCGAGACCCAGTACTTC. The whole variable domain, remainder taken from reference TRBV28 and TRBJ2-5, is DVKVTQSSRYLVKRTGEKVFLECVQDMDHENMFWYRQDPGLGLRLIYFSYDVKMKEKGDIPEGYSVSREKKERFSLILESASTNQTSMYLCASSLGSGETQYFGPGTRLLVL.

V gene TRBV19 combines with J gene TRBJ2-7; weak D call: TRBD1 (7 bases). This CDR3 has 15 residues. Germline assignment: CDR1 LNHDA and CDR2 SQIVND (reference sequence). Trimming took 6 bases from V and 0 from J, leaving 15 bases between them. The CDR3 DNA reads TGTGCCAGTAGGCCAGGGGGGACGGGCTCCTACGAGCAGTACTTC. It translates to CASRPGGTGSYEQYF.

V usage is TRBV6-4 and J usage is TRBJ2-1; either TRBD1 or TRBD2 may supply D (5 bases each). The CDR3 has 13 residues. The V end lost 5 bases, the J end lost 7 bases, and 12 bases lay between the germline ends. Germline loops: CDR1 MRHNA, CDR2 SNTAGT. For the CDR3, the DNA is TGTGCCAGCAGTCGAGGGGTAGAGAATGAGCAGTTCTTC. Protein: CASSRGVENEQFF.

This chain links TRBV27 with TRBJ2-5, with TRBD2 matching 7 bases. Germline V gene data show CDR1 as MNHEY and CDR2 as SMNVEV (reference sequence). After removal of 6 bases from V and 1 base from J, the junction contained 8 bases not matched to a gene. The CDR3 is made up of 15 amino acids. CDR3 in DNA: TGTGCCAGCAGGGGTTTCGGGGGGATCCAAGAGACCCAGTACTTC. Protein sequence: CASRGFGGIQETQYF.

V usage is TRBV6-4 and J usage is TRBJ2-7; D is perhaps TRBD1 or TRBD2 (5 bases each). With 4 bases removed from V and 5 bases from J, the gap between germline ends came to 18 bases. Germline CDR1 and CDR2: MRHNA and SNTAGT. The CDR3 is made up of 15 amino acids. CDR3 nucleotide sequence: TGTGCCAGCAGTGCCACGCCGGGACCGGCAAACGAGCAGTACTTC. Its translation is CASSATPGPANEQYF.

The CDR3 spells CASSEALGADTF. In DNA form, the CDR3 reads TGTGCCAGCAGTGAAGCGCTTGGGGCAGACACCTTC. The rearrangement uses TRBV6-1 and TRBJ1-2, with a tentative D call TRBD1 (5 bases). V dropped 0 bases and J dropped 12 bases, with 11 bases sitting between them. From germline, CDR1 is MNHNS and CDR2 SASEGT. The CDR3 covers 12 residues.

The V gene is TRBV18, the J gene TRBJ1-5; D is unresolved. The CDR3 is 13 amino acids. V lost 2 bases to trimming and J lost 3 bases, with 5 bases between them. Germline V lookup: CDR1 KGHSH, CDR2 LQKENI. Here the CDR3 DNA reads TGTGCCAGCTCACCAGGCGTCAATCAGCCCCAGCATTTT. Translated: CASSPGVNQPQHF.

The chain has TRBV12-3 or TRBV12-4 and TRBJ2-5; D not certain. CDR3 length: 11 residues. Trimming pared 7 bases from V and 4 bases from J, leaving 7 bases between. As DNA, the CDR3 is TGTGCCAGCACCCACGGAGAGACCCAGTACTTC. Residues: CASTHGETQYF.

The V gene is TRBV7-9, the J gene TRBJ2-4; D is perhaps TRBD1 (5 bases). CDR1 SEHNR and CDR2 FQNEAQ come from the germline V gene (reference sequence). Trimming pared 2 bases from V and 8 bases from J, leaving 13 bases between. The CDR3 extends over 14 amino acids. The CDR3 protein is CASSLQGYKDIQYF. For the CDR3, the DNA is TGTGCCAGCAGCTTACAGGGATATAAGGACATTCAGTACTTC.

The sample holds a few counts of this clone. V and J are TRBV5-1 and TRBJ1-1; D unclear. In germline, CDR1 is SGHRS, CDR2 YFSETQ. Trimming cost V 0 bases and J 9 bases, with 9 bases left between them. This CDR3 region has 12 residues. The CDR3 reads CASSLGSGQAFF. The CDR3 nucleotides read TGCGCCAGCAGCTTGGGCTCAGGACAAGCTTTCTTT.

The rearrangement uses TRBV5-1 and TRBJ2-1, with TRBD2 identical over 14 bases. Losses at the gene ends were 4 bases for V and 6 bases for J; bases not matched to a gene: 6. The CDR3 runs to 16 residues. The germline V gene encodes CDR1 SGHRS and CDR2 YFSETQ. In DNA, the CDR3 is TGCGCCAGCAGCACGTGGGGACTAGCGGGAGCCAATGAGCAGTTCTTC. Encoded protein: CASSTWGLAGANEQFF.

The chain links TRBV5-1 to TRBJ2-5; D is perhaps TRBD1 or TRBD2 (5 bases each). This CDR3 is built from 13 residues. Trimming removed 3 bases from V and 5 bases from J, with 11 bases in between. Germline lookup yields CDR1 SGHRS and CDR2 YFSETQ. The CDR3 region is CASSSGAEETQYF. The CDR3 coding sequence is TGCGCCAGCAGCTCCGGGGCAGAGGAGACCCAGTACTTC.

This chain joins TRBV20-1 and TRBJ1-2, with D tentatively TRBD1 (5 bases). Trimming pared 6 bases from V and 8 bases from J, leaving 13 bases between. Per the germline V gene, CDR1 is DFQATT and CDR2 is SNEGSKA (reference sequence). The CDR3 consists of 11 residues. The CDR3 DNA follows: TGCAGTGCCCCTCAGGGCAAGGGCTACACCTTC. This encodes CSAPQGKGYTF.

V usage is TRBV15 and J usage is TRBJ1-1, with D unresolved. The CDR3 sequence is 15 residues long. Germline V CDR1 and CDR2: LNHNV, YYDKDF (reference sequence). The V end lost 5 bases, the J end lost 3 bases, and 16 bases lay between the germline ends. CDR3 in amino acids: CATSPRPEWDTEAFF. The CDR3 bases are TGTGCCACCAGCCCTCGCCCGGAGTGGGACACTGAAGCTTTCTTT.

This sequence joins TRBV6-2 or TRBV6-3 and TRBJ1-2; D ambiguous. The CDR3 covers 14 residues. CDR1 is MNHEY, CDR2 SVGEGT, per germline. V dropped 2 bases and J dropped 0 bases, with 7 bases sitting between them. The CDR3 coding sequence is TGTGCCAGCAGTTACATGGTAGCTAACTATGGCTACACCTTC. Translated, it gives CASSYMVANYGYTF.

This clone was picked up a small number of times. The chain couples TRBV6-5 to TRBJ1-1; D uncertain. Germline V gene data show CDR1 as MNHEY and CDR2 as SVGAGI. The CDR3 loop spans 13 amino acids. Trimming took 10 bases from V and 2 from J, leaving 14 bases between them. The CDR3 is CATDLEENTEAFF. For the CDR3, the DNA is TGTGCCACCGACCTTGAAGAAAACACTGAAGCTTTCTTT.